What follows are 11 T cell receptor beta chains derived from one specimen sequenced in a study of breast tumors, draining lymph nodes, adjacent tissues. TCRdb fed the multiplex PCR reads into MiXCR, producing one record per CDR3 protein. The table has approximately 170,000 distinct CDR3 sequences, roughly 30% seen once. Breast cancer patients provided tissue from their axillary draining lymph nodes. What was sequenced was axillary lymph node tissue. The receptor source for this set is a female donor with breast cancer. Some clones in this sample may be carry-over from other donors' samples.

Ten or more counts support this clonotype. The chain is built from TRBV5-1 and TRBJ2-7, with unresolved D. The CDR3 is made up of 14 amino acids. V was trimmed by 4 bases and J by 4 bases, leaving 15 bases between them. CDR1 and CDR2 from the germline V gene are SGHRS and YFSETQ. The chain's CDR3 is CASSPDVIPYEQYF. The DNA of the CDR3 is TGCGCCAGCAGCCCGGATGTCATCCCATACGAGCAGTACTTC. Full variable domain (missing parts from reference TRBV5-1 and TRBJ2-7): KAGVTQTPRYLIKTRGQQVTLSCSPISGHRSVSWYQQTPGQGLQFLFEYFSETQRNKGNFPGRFSGRQFSNSRSEMNVSTLELGDSALYLCASSPDVIPYEQYFGPGTRLTVT.

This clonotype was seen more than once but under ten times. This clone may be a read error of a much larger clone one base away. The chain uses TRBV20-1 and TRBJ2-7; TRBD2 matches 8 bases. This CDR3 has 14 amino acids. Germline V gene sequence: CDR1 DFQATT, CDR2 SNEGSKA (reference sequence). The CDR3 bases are TGCAGTGCTACAGGACTAGCCGAGCCCTACGAGCAGTGCTTC. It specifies CSATGLAEPYEQCF.

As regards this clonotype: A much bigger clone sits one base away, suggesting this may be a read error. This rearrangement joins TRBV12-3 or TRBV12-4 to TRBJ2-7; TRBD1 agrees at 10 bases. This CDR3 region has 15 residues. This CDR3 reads CAGSPPRDRGYEQYF. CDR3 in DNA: TGTGCCGGCAGTCCACCCCGGGACAGGGGCTACGAGCAGTACTTC.

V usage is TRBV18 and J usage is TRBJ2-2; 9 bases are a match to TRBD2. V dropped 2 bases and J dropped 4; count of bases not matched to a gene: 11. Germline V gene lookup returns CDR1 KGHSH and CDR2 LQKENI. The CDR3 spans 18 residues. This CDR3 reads CASSPGGLAGMITGELFF. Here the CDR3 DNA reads TGTGCCAGCTCACCAGGTGGGCTAGCGGGAATGATCACCGGGGAGCTGTTTTTT.

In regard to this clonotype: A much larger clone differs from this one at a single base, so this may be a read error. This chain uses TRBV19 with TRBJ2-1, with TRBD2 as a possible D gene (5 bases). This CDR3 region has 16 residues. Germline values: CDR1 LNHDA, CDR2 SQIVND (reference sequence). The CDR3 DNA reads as TGTGCCAGTAGTCTATCTCTAGCTGGCTCCTACAATGAGCAGTCCTTC. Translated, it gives CASSLSLAGSYNEQSF.

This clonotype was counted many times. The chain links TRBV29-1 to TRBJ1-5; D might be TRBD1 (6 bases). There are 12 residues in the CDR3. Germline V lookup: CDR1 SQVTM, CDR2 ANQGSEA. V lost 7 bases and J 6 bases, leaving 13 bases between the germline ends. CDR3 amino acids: CSGTGGVQPQHF. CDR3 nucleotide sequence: TGCAGCGGTACGGGGGGCGTTCAGCCCCAGCATTTT.

CDR3: CASSEEVLNSPLHF. The CDR3 DNA follows: TGTGCCAGCAGTGAAGAGGTGCTTAATTCACCCCTCCACTTT. The chain has TRBV2 and TRBJ1-6; the D is unclear. Looked up from germline, CDR1 is SNHLY and CDR2 is FYNNEI. The V gene lost 1 base and the J gene lost 6 bases, with 7 bases spanning the gap. This CDR3 has 14 amino acids.

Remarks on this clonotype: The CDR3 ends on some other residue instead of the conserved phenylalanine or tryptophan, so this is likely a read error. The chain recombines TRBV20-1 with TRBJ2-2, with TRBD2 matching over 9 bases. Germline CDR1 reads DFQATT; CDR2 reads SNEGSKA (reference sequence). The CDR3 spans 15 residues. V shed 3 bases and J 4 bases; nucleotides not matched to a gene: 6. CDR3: CSARKAGGGTGELFL. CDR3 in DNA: TGCAGTGCTAGGAAAGCGGGGGGAGGCACCGGGGAGCTGTTTCTT.

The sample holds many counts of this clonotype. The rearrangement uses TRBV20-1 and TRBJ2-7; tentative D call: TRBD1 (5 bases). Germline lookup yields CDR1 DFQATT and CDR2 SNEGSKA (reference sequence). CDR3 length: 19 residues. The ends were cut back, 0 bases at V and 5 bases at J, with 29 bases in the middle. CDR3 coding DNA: TGCAGTGCTAGAGATAGGGGCGGCTTGTTGCCGTCTGGGTTCGACGAGCAGTACTTC. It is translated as CSARDRGGLLPSGFDEQYF.

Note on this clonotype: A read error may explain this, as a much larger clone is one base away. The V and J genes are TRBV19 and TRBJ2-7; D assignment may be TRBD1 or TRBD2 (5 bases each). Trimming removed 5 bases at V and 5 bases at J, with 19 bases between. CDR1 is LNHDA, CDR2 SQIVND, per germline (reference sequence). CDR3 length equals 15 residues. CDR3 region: CASSVGTGLTNEQYF. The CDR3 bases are TGTGCCAGTAGTGTCGGGACCGGCCTAACCAACGAGCAGTACTTC.

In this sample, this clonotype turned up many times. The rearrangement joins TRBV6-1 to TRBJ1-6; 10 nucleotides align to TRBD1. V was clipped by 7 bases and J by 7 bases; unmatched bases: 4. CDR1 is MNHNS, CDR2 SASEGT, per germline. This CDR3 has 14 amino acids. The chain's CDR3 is CASIMGQGNSPLHF. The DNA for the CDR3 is TGTGCCAGCATTATGGGACAGGGGAATTCACCCCTCCACTTT.